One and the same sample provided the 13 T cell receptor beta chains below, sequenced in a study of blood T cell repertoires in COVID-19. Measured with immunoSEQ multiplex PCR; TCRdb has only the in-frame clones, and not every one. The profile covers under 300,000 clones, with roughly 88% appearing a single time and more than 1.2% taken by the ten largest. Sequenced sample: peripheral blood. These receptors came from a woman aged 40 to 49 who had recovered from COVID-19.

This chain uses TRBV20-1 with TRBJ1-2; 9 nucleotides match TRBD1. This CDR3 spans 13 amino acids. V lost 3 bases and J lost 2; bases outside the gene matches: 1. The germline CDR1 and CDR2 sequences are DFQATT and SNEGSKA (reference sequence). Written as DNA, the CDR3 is TGCAGTGCTAGTACAGGGGGCAACTATGGCTACACCTTC. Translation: CSASTGGNYGYTF.

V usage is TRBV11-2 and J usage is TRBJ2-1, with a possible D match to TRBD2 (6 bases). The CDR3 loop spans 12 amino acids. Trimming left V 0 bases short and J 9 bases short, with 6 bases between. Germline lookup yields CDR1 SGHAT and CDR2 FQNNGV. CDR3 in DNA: TGTGCCAGCAGCTTAGAGCGGGGTGAGCAGTTCTTC. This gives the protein CASSLERGEQFF.

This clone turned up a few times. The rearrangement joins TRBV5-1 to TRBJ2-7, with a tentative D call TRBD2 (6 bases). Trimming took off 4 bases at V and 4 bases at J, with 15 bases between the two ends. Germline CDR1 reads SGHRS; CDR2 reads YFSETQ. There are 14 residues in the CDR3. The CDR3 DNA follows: TGCGCCAGCAGCATTAGCGGTGCCCATTACGAGCAGTACTTC. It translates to CASSISGAHYEQYF.

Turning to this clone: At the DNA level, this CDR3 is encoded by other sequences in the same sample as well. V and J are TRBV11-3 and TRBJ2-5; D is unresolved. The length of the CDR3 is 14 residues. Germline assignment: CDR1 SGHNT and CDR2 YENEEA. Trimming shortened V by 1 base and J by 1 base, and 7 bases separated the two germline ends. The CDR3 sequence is CASSLVRGQETQYF. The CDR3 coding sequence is TGTGCCAGCAGCTTAGTGCGAGGCCAAGAGACCCAGTACTTC.

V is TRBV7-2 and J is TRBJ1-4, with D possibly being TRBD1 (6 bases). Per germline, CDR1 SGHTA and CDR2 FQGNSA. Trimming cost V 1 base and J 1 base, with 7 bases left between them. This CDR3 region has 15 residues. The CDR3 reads CASSLVQGTNEKLFF. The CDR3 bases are TGTGCCAGCAGCTTAGTACAGGGAACTAATGAAAAACTGTTTTTT.

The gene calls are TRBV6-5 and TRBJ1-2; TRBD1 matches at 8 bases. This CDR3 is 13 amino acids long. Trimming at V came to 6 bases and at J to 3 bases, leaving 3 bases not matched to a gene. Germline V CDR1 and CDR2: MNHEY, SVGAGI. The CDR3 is CASREDRDYGYTF. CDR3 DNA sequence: TGTGCCAGCAGGGAGGACAGGGACTATGGCTACACCTTC.

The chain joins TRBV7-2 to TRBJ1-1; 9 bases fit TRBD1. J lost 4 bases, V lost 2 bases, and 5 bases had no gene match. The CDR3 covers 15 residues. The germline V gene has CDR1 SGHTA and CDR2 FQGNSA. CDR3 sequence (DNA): TGTGCCAGCAGCTTACGGGCGACAGGGGGCACTGAAGCTTTCTTT. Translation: CASSLRATGGTEAFF.

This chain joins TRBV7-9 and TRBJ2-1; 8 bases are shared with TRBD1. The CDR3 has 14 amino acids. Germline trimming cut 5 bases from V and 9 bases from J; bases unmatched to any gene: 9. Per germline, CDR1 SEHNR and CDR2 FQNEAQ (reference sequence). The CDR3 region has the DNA TGTGCCAGCAGCCGAACCGGGACAGGTACTGAGCAGTTCTTC. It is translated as CASSRTGTGTEQFF. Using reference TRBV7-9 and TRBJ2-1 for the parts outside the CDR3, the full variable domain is DTGVSQNPRHKITKRGQNVTFRCDPISEHNRLYWYRQTLGQGPEFLTYFQNEAQLEKSRLLSDRFSAERPKGSFSTLEIQRTEQGDSAMYLCASSRTGTGTEQFFGPGTRLTVL.

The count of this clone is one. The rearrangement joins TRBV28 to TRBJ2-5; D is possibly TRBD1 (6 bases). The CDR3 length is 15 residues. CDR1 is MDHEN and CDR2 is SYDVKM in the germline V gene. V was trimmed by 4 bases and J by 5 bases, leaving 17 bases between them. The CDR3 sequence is CASSYTGSTGETQYF. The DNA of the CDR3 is TGTGCCAGCAGTTATACAGGGTCGACTGGGGAGACCCAGTACTTC.

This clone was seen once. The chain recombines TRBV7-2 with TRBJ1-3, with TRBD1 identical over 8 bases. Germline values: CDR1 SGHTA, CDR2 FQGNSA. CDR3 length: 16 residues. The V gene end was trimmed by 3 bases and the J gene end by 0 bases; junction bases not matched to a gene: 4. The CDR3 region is CASSFGGTGSGNTIYF. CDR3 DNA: TGTGCCAGCAGCTTTGGCGGGACAGGCTCTGGAAACACCATATATTTT.

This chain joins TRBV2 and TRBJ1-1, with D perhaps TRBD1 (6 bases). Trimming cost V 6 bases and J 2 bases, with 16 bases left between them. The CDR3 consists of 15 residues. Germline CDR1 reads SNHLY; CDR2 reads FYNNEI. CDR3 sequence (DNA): TGTGCCAGCAGGTTATCGGCACAGGGAAACACTGAAGCTTTCTTT. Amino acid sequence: CASRLSAQGNTEAFF.

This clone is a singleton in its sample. CDR3 loop: CASSYSTGELFF. The DNA for the CDR3 is TGTGCCAGCAGCTATAGTACCGGGGAGCTGTTTTTT. This chain connects TRBV3-1 (or the pseudogene TRBV3-2) to TRBJ2-2; D not certain. V was pared by 5 bases and J by 5 bases, with 6 bases between. The CDR3 contains 12 residues. Germline CDR1 LGHDT, CDR2 YNNKEL (reference sequence).

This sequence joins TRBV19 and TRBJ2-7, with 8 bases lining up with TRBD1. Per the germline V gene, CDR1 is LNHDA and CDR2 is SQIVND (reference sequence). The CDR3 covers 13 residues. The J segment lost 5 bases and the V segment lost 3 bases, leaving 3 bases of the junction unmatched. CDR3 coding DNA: TGTGCCAGTAGTATTCAGGGGGCGGACGAGCAGTACTTC. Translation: CASSIQGADEQYF. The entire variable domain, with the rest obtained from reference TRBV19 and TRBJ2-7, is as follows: DGGITQSPKYLFRKEGQNVTLSCEQNLNHDAMYWYRQDPGQGLRLIYYSQIVNDFQKGDIAEGYSVSREKKESFPLTVTSAQKNPTAFYLCASSIQGADEQYFGPGTRLTVT.